Listed here is a single T cell receptor (beta chain). Other nucleotide sequences from this sample produce the same CDR3. Clones were sequenced by immunoSEQ multiplex PCR, and TCRdb holds only the in-frame ones, with some missing. The repertoire holds about 190,000 clones, about nine tenths seen once, with around 7% in the top ten. The germline V gene encodes CDR1 SNHLY and CDR2 FYNNEI. The CDR3 is 15 residues long. The ends lost 6 bases at V and 2 bases at J; junction bases unmatched: 3. The sample belongs to a study of blood T cell repertoires in COVID-19. As for the study in general: T cells, B-cell-depleted T cells, or PBMCs supplied cDNA or gDNA.

The V gene is TRBV2, the J gene TRBJ2-6; 8 nucleotides agree with TRBD1. This receptor was obtained from a man aged 40-55 years with acute or convalescent COVID-19. Specimen: peripheral blood. For the CDR3, the DNA is TGTGCCAGCAGCGGACAGGGAGCTGGGGCCAACGTCCTGACTTTC. Encoded protein: CASSGQGAGANVLTF.